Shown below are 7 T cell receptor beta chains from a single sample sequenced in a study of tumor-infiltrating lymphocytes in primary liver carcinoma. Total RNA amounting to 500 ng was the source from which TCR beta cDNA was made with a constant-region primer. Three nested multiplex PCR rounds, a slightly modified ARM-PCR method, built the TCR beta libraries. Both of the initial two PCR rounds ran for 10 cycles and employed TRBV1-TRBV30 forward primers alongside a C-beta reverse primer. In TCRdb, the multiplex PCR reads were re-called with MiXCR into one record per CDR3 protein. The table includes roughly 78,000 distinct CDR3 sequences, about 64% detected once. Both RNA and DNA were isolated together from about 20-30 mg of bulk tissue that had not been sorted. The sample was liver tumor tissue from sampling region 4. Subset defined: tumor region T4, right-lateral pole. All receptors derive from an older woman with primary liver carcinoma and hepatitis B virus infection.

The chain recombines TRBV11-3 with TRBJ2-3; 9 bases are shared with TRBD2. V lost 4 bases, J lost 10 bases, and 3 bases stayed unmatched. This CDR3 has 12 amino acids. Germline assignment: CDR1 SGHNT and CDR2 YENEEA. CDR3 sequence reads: CASSCRLAAQYF. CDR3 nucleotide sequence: TGTGCCAGCAGCTGCAGACTAGCGGCGCAGTATTTT.

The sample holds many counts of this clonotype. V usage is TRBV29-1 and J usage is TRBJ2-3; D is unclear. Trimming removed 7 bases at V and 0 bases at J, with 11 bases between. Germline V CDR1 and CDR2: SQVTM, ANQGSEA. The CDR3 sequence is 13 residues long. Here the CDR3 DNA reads TGCAGCGCCGGAATCACGAGCACAGATACGCAGTATTTT. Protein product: CSAGITSTDTQYF.

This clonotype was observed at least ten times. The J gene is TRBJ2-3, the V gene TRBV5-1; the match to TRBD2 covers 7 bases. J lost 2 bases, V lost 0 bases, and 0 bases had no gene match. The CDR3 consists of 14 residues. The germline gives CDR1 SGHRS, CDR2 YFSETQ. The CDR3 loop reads CASSLGDYTDTQYF. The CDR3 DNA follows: TGCGCCAGCAGCTTGGGGGACTACACAGATACGCAGTATTTT.

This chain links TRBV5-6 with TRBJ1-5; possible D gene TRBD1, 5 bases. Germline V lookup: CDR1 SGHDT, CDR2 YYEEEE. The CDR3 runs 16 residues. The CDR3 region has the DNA TGTGTCAGACTAGACAGAGTATCTAATAGCAATCAGCCCCAGCATTTT. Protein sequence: CVRLDRVSNSNQPQHF.

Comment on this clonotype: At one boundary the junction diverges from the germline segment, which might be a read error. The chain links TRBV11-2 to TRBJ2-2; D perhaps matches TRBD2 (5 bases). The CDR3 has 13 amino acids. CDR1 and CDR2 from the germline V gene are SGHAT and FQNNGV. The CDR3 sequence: CASSLDRIRELFF. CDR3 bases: TGTGCCAGCAGCTTAGATAGGATTAGGGAGCTGTTTTTC.

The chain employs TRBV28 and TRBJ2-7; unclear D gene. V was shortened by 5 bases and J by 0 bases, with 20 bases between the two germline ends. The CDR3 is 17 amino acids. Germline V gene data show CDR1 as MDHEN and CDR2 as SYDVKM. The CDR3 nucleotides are TGTGCCAGCAGTACACCGACCCACCCCGATAACTCCTACGAGCAGTACTTC. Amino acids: CASSTPTHPDNSYEQYF.

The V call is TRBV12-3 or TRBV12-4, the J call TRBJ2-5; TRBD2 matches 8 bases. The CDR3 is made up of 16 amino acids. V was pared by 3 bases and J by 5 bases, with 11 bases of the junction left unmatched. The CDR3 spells CASSFGLAGEGETQYF. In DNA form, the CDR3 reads TGTGCCAGCAGTTTCGGACTAGCAGGAGAAGGGGAGACCCAGTACTTC.